A selection of T cell receptor beta chains follows, all from one sample in a study of beta chain features in type 1 diabetes. Data came from immunoSEQ multiplex PCR; TCRdb stores just in-frame clones and leaves some out. Of about 650,000 clones listed, approximately 13% are singletons. The sequencing input was naive CD4+ T cells from blood. Source of these receptors: a young man with type 1 diabetes. The CDR3 runs from the conserved cysteine through the conserved F or W. Fields, in order: V gene, J gene, clone size, CDR3 protein. Size tells how often a clone was seen (once, few, many) or the class of an expanded clone, and some rows leave it out.

>TRBV19|TRBJ1-4|.
CASSIALGPGGGEKLFF
>TRBV9|TRBJ1-1|.
CASSVGNRNTEAFF
>TRBV7-8|TRBJ2-7|few
CASSLPGGYEQYF
>TRBV30|TRBJ1-4|few
CAWTTTGRPTNEKLFF
>TRBV9|TRBJ1-4|.
CASSVARANEKLFF
>TRBV4-3|TRBJ1-6|few
CASSQDLRGRRSPLHF
>TRBV7-2|TRBJ2-3|few
CASRAISGGNTDTQYF
>TRBV7-2|TRBJ2-1|few
CASSPRQGARNEQFF
>TRBV5-1|TRBJ2-5|.
CASSLGQDQETQYF
>TRBV19|TRBJ2-7|.
CASSIDHRGEQYF
>TRBV5-6|TRBJ2-5|.
CASSLGPGLLQETQYF
>TRBV2|TRBJ1-1|few
CASSEVPGSVEAFF
>TRBV28|TRBJ2-7|few
CASSLGGVISEQYF
>TRBV13|TRBJ1-4|few
CASSLKLGFNEKLFF
>TRBV11-2|TRBJ2-5|.
CASSHSGIQETQYF
>TRBV19|TRBJ1-3|few
CASTIDRGTVGNTIYF
>TRBV19|TRBJ2-7|.
CASSVQGVRISEQYF
>TRBV25-1|TRBJ1-2|.
CASSETVYGYTF
>TRBV4-3|TRBJ1-2|.
CASSQARGYDYGYTF
>TRBV29-1|TRBJ2-1|few
CSVEEVAREQFF
>TRBV6-5|TRBJ2-7|few
CASSYSRASGGYEQYF
>TRBV6-6|TRBJ1-6|.
CASSSQGIGNSPLHF
>TRBV19|TRBJ2-1|.
CASSIKIRSHEQFF
>TRBV21-1|TRBJ1-5|.
CDRGHSNQPQHF
>TRBV7-9|TRBJ2-7|few
CASSSQGYQQYF
>TRBV20-1|TRBJ2-5|.
CSGEKETQYF
>TRBV2|TRBJ2-3|.
CASRGTSGDTDTQYF
>TRBV9|TRBJ1-5|.
CASSVQAVGDNQPQHF
>TRBV7-9|TRBJ2-6|.
CASSDPIRRGEGANVLTF
>TRBV5-4|TRBJ2-2|.
CASSAARTGELFF
>TRBV27|TRBJ2-7|.
CASNSVRDPTYEQYF
>TRBV2|TRBJ1-2|.
CASSDIDRAYGYTF
>TRBV7-9|TRBJ2-7|few
CASSLTGWTHEQYF
>TRBV12-5|TRBJ2-5|.
CASGLLGEQETQYF
>TRBV30|TRBJ1-6|.
CAGDTSSYNSPLHF
>TRBV19|TRBJ2-1|few
CASVARRGSHNEQFF
>TRBV14|TRBJ2-2|.
CASSGRSSNTGELFF
>TRBV28|TRBJ2-1|.
CASSLGGLYNEQFF
>TRBV9|TRBJ2-3|few
CASSAGGSGGTDTQYF
>TRBV6-5|TRBJ1-6|.
CASRRQGDNSPLHF
>TRBV19|TRBJ1-2|few
CASSKGQGVIGYTF
>TRBV5-4|TRBJ2-7|few
CASEGQGTGEQYF
>TRBV7-2|TRBJ2-7|few
CASSPPTRYEQYF
>TRBV29-1|TRBJ2-5|few
CSVELGSSGGASGETQYF
>TRBV2|TRBJ1-1|few
CASTKQGIGSTEAFF
>TRBV12-5|TRBJ1-6|few
CASGRDRPSPLHF
>TRBV12-2|TRBJ2-1|few
CASRSRQGVKSLVQFF
>TRBV7-7|TRBJ2-5|few
CASSLGTTEKETQYF
>TRBV19|TRBJ2-7|few
CASSRTGVSEQYF
>TRBV27|TRBJ2-3|many
CASSSTTSGGTHTDTQYF
>TRBV5-6|TRBJ2-7|few
CASSLESTYEQYF